This TCR beta chain was observed in a study of T cell responses to AZD1222 COVID-19 vaccine. Study background: Second-dose intervals of approximately 4 or approximately 12 weeks were pooled.

Whole-study results and caveats: The study reported that nearly half of spike-specific TCRs target unmutated variant regions. Repertoire collection took place solely once the T cell response had peaked.

TCRdb's table, derived via immunoSEQ multiplex PCR, lists solely in-frame clones and lacks some. The table has fewer than 120,000 clones, over 75% seen once. CDR1 SGHVS and CDR2 FNYEAQ come from the germline V gene. The CDR3 runs 15 residues. V trimming: 6 bases; J trimming: 4 bases; junction bases outside the gene matches: 10. Notes on this clone: The antigen is undetermined.

The TCR originated in an adult in good health. The genes are TRBV7-6 and TRBJ2-5, with 8 bases that match TRBD1. Source: peripheral blood, taken on day 0 of AZD1222 vaccination. The CDR3 reads CASSYQGARGETQYF. The DNA of the CDR3 is TGTGCCAGCAGTTACCAGGGGGCCCGAGGAGAGACCCAGTACTTC. The variable domain in full, with the rest retrieved from reference TRBV7-6 and TRBJ2-5, is GAGVSQSPRYKVTKRGQDVALRCDPISGHVSLYWYRQALGQGPEFLTYFNYEAQQDKSGLPNDRFSAERPEGSISTLTIQRTEQRDSAMYRCASSYQGARGETQYFGPGTRLLVL.